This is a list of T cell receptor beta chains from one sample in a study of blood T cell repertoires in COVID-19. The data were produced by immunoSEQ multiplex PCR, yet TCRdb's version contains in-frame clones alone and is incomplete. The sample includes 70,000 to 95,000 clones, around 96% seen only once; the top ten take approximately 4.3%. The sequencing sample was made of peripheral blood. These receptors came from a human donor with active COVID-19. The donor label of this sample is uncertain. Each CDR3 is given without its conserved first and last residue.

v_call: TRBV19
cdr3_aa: ASSPWAGQETQY

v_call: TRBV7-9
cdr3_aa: ASSPGIHDDEQF

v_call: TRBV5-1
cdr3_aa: ASRPAGGSTVSYNEQF

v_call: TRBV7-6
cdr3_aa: ASSSQGGGSTGELF

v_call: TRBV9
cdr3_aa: ASSPVDGFWGEKQY

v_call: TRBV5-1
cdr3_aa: ASSLAGLAGTRTDEQY

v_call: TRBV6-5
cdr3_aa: ASSLDRAYNEQF

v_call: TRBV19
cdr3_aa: ASSIVGKTNEKLF

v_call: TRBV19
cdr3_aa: ASSILGQGVNQPQH

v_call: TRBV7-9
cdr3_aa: ASSLAAPRLGYT

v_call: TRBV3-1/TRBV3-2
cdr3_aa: ASSQGSGMAGELF

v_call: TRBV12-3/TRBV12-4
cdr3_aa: ASSIIFEQF

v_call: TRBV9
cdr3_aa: ASSARGLAADTQY

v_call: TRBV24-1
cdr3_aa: ATGEPSSGANVLT

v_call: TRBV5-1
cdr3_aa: ASSLRVPGPSYEQY

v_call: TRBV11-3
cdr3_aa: ASSSSGGYTGELF

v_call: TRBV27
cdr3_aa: ASSPRTGGALNSPLH

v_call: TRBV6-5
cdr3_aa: ASSYSVRETQY

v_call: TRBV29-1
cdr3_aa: SVVPGSTNTQY

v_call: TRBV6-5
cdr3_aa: ASSWTEAF

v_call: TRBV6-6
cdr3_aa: ASSYAGNEKLF

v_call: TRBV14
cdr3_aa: ASSRLGGSGANVLT

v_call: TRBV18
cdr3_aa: ASSPRGPGQGIGYT

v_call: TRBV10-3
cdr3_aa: AISAVDEQF

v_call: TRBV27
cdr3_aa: ASSLSYRDWHNEQF

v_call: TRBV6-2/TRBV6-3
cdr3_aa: ASSFVRDTDTQY

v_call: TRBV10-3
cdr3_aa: AIRGTSGSKKTYEQY

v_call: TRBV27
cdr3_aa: ASSLVQGFQPQH

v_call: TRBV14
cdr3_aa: ASSQGMIAANTGELF

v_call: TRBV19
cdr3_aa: ASSIDRLHTNTGELF

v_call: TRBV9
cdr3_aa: ASSVSRVSGANVLT

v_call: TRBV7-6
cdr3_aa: ASSLTTSPTDTQY

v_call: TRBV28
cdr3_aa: ASSSPGTLLYEQY

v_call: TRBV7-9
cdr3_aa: ASSLGVGQYNSPLH

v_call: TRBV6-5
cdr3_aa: ASSYPDGQGFEAF